These T cell receptor beta chains were read from a single sample in a study of T cell responses to AZD1222 COVID-19 vaccine. Assay: immunoSEQ multiplex PCR; the TCRdb copy retains only in-frame clones and omits some. In the table there are around 92,000 clones, roughly 91% of which are singletons. The sequences come from peripheral blood, collected on day 0 of AZD1222 vaccination. The receptors come from an adult in good health. CDR3s include the opening cysteine and the closing phenylalanine or tryptophan. The D gene is left open where the match is weak. Clone sizes are given selectively: once, few, many, or a class where the clone is expanded.

V,D,size,J,DNA,CDR3
TRBV6-6,NA,once,TRBJ2-6,TGTGCCAGCAGCTACTCCTACTCTGGGGCCAACGTCCTGACTTTC,CASSYSYSGANVLTF
TRBV6-1,NA,NA,TRBJ1-5,TGTGCCAGCAGTGAATTGGAACGCTCGCCCCAGCATTTT,CASSELERSPQHF
TRBV12-3/TRBV12-4,NA,NA,TRBJ2-5,TGTGCCAGCTCTGGAGGGGGGAGGGAGACCCAGTACTTC,CASSGGGRETQYF
TRBV6-2/TRBV6-3,TRBD1,NA,TRBJ1-6,TGTGCCAGCAGTTACTCGGGGACAGGGGGCGTTTGGTCACCCCTCCACTTT,CASSYSGTGGVWSPLHF
TRBV7-3,NA,NA,TRBJ2-7,TGTGCCAGCAGCTTATATCCGGGCTACGAGCAGTACTTC,CASSLYPGYEQYF
TRBV6-1,NA,NA,TRBJ1-1,TGTGCCAGCAGTGATTCAGGGGTGGGGAAGGCTGAAGCTTTCTTT,CASSDSGVGKAEAFF
TRBV6-4,TRBD1,NA,TRBJ2-4,TGTGCCAGCAGTGGGGGACAGGGTCAGGTGCAGTACTTC,CASSGGQGQVQYF
TRBV29-1,TRBD1,once,TRBJ1-2,TGCAGCGCTGCCGGGACAGGAGGCTATGGCTACACCTTC,CSAAGTGGYGYTF
TRBV7-9,TRBD1,NA,TRBJ2-7,TGTGCCAGCAGCCCACGGGACAGCTCCTACGAGCAGTACTTC,CASSPRDSSYEQYF
TRBV5-1,TRBD1,NA,TRBJ1-5,TGCGCCAGCAGCTTGGATGGGACAGGCTATCAGCCCCAGCATTTT,CASSLDGTGYQPQHF
TRBV7-9,TRBD2,NA,TRBJ2-7,TGTGCCAGCAGTACAACTCGGGGGGGCTACGAGCAGTACTTC,CASSTTRGGYEQYF
TRBV6-5,NA,once,TRBJ1-1,TGTGCCAGCAGGGGGGTCGGGGGTAGTGCGACTGAAGCTTTCTTT,CASRGVGGSATEAFF
TRBV18,NA,NA,TRBJ1-5,TGTGCCAGCTCACCAGGGGAGAATCAGCCCCAGCATTTT,CASSPGENQPQHF
TRBV12-3/TRBV12-4,TRBD1,NA,TRBJ1-4,TGTGCCAGCAGTTTACAGGGGGGCGAAAAACTGTTTTTT,CASSLQGGEKLFF
TRBV28,TRBD1,NA,TRBJ1-6,TGTGCCAGCAAAGGGACAGGGAATTCACCCCTCCACTTT,CASKGTGNSPLHF
TRBV23-1,NA,NA,TRBJ2-4,TGCGCCAGCAGTCAAGCCGGCAGGACTAAGCCCTTAGCCAAAAACATTCAGTACTTC,CASSQAGRTKPLAKNIQYF
TRBV10-3,NA,NA,TRBJ1-4,TGTGCCATCAGTGGGCGGACAGCAGGCGATAGGGGTGAAAAACTGTTTTTT,CAISGRTAGDRGEKLFF
TRBV18,TRBD1,medium-sized,TRBJ2-3,TGTGCCAGCTCGAGGACAGGGGGAACCTTCACAGATACGCAGTATTTT,CASSRTGGTFTDTQYF
TRBV7-9,TRBD1,NA,TRBJ1-2,TGTGCCAGCAGCTTAAGGGGACAGGGTCCTGGCTACACCTTC,CASSLRGQGPGYTF
TRBV30,TRBD1,NA,TRBJ1-1,TGTGCCTGGAAGGCTACAGGGGTCCCTGAAGCTTTCTTT,CAWKATGVPEAFF
TRBV2,NA,NA,TRBJ2-7,TGTGCCAGCAGGGCCGGGAAATACTCCTACGAGCAGTACTTC,CASRAGKYSYEQYF
TRBV29-1,NA,NA,TRBJ1-2,TGCAGCGTTGAACTCGGACCCACGGGGGGGCTGTACACCTTC,CSVELGPTGGLYTF
TRBV6-5,TRBD2,NA,TRBJ2-2,TGTGCCAGCAAGGGGGAACTAGCGGACACCGGGGAGCTGTTTTTT,CASKGELADTGELFF
TRBV3-1/TRBV3-2,NA,NA,TRBJ2-2,TGTGCCAGCAGCCAAGGGGAATTACTGAACACCGGGGAGCTGTTTTTT,CASSQGELLNTGELFF
TRBV10-3,NA,NA,TRBJ1-1,TGTGCCATCAGTTCGGGACACCCGAACACTGAAGCTTTCTTT,CAISSGHPNTEAFF
TRBV7-8,NA,NA,TRBJ1-2,TGTGCCAGCAGCTTAGTGGGGATCGATGGCTACACCTTC,CASSLVGIDGYTF
TRBV2,NA,NA,TRBJ1-4,TGTGCCAGCAGAAGGGGGAATGAAAAACTGTTTTTT,CASRRGNEKLFF
TRBV6-6,TRBD1,NA,TRBJ2-7,TGTGCCAGCAGGTCAGACAGGGGCTACGAGCAGTACTTC,CASRSDRGYEQYF
TRBV28,NA,NA,TRBJ1-1,TGTGCCAGCAGTCCTCTGGAACGTACAATAAACACTGAAGCTTTCTTT,CASSPLERTINTEAFF
TRBV18,NA,NA,TRBJ2-3,TGTGCCAGCTCACCACCTATCGGCGAGCGCACGCAGTATTTT,CASSPPIGERTQYF
TRBV7-8,TRBD2,NA,TRBJ2-7,TGTGCCAGCAGCTCCGGACCGGGGGGAGAGCAGTACTTC,CASSSGPGGEQYF
TRBV10-3,NA,NA,TRBJ1-2,TGTGCCATCAGTGAGTCGAGGGGGTACGGTTATGGCTACACCTTC,CAISESRGYGYGYTF
TRBV20-1,NA,once,TRBJ2-7,TGCAGTGCGGACGAGCAGTACTTC,CSADEQYF
TRBV6-2/TRBV6-3,NA,NA,TRBJ1-2,TGTGCCAGCAGTTACGACTCGGGACCCTATGGCTACACCTTC,CASSYDSGPYGYTF
TRBV27,TRBD1,NA,TRBJ1-6,TGTGCCAGCAGTTTAAAGGCCGGGACAGGATTGAGTTCACCCCTCCACTTT,CASSLKAGTGLSSPLHF
TRBV19,NA,NA,TRBJ1-5,TGTGCCAGCGGGACAAATCAGCCCCAGCATTTT,CASGTNQPQHF
TRBV7-2,NA,NA,TRBJ1-1,TGTGCCAGCAGCTTAATGCCCACCATCCACACTGAAGCTTTCTTT,CASSLMPTIHTEAFF
TRBV4-3,TRBD1,NA,TRBJ1-2,TGCGCCAGCAGCCTGGACAGGGGTAACTATGGCTACACCTTC,CASSLDRGNYGYTF
TRBV25-1,TRBD2,NA,TRBJ2-7,TGTGCCACTACTGGAGGCGGGGGGAACTCCTACGAGCAGTACTTC,CATTGGGGNSYEQYF
TRBV7-2,NA,NA,TRBJ1-1,TGTGCCAGCAGCTTAGCGAGGGATGAAGCTGAAGCTTTCTTT,CASSLARDEAEAFF
TRBV2,NA,once,TRBJ2-2,TGTGCCAGCAGTGAGGAGCAAAACACCGGGGAGCTGTTTTTT,CASSEEQNTGELFF
TRBV29-1,NA,NA,TRBJ2-5,TGCAGCGTTGAGCCCCAGCCGATTCAAGAGACCCAGTACTTC,CSVEPQPIQETQYF
TRBV6-1,NA,NA,TRBJ2-1,TGTGCCAGCAGTGAAGTAAATCCTGGGGTGGTGGGGTTTACTGAGCAGTTCTTC,CASSEVNPGVVGFTEQFF
TRBV3-1/TRBV3-2,NA,NA,TRBJ2-7,TGTGCCAGCAGCCAAGTTATTACAGGGACCGAGCAGTACTTC,CASSQVITGTEQYF
TRBV7-9,NA,NA,TRBJ1-3,TGTGCCAGCATCGCCGCCCGGGCTAGCTCTGGAAACACCATATATTTT,CASIAARASSGNTIYF
TRBV12-3/TRBV12-4,NA,NA,TRBJ1-3,TGTGCCAGCAGTCCTTACTCTGGAAACACCATATATTTT,CASSPYSGNTIYF